This record looks at one TCR beta chain sequence and its context. Its binding antigen is unknown. Per-nucleotide qualities are absent, and no much larger clonotype sits a single base away. The entry originates in a study of blood T cell repertoires in COVID-19 (TCRdb year 2020). Turning to the overall study: Samples from collaborators originated in the United States, Italy and Spain and spanned both the acute and convalescent phases of COVID-19. The material from the prospective study consisted of cDNA or gDNA derived from T cells, B-cell-depleted T cells, or PBMCs. Subjects who had been exposed to COVID-19, were actively infected with it, or had recovered from it provided the deeply sampled blood TCRbeta repertoires that made up the dataset. A freely available public database, intended as a resource for researchers studying the immune response to SARS-CoV-2, is where the repertoires were released. Samples were obtained from the ongoing ImmuneRACE study (first 160 participants) and from some 1,300 subjects provided by 6 global collaborators. Sample metadata almost always included a de-identified subject ID, COVID-19 status, age in years and sex. Where HLA class I and class II types were available, the types were taken from metadata supplied by the sample provider, not from assay-based typing.

TCRbeta CDR3 regions were amplified from genomic DNA by means of the immunoSEQ Assay, a bias-controlled multiplex PCR. The original pipeline was this. Nucleated cell counts per sample were estimated from amplification of reference gene primers within the assay. Sequence reads were collapsed and filtered to measure the absolute abundance of every unique TCRbeta CDR3 rearrangement. For each sample, productive Simpson clonality was calculated as the square root of Simpson's diversity index over productive rearrangements. TCRdb holds this immuneACCESS table with in-frame rearrangements only. Some clones are missing; in checked studies, unresolved V genes explain under half, and the rest has no known cause. V, J and clone size are those of that table, while D and trimming were read from the DNA. Across this sample there are approximately 120,000 clones, with approximately 74% seen only once. Of the sample, about 6% is held by the ten largest clones.

Overall study results and their limits: The amount of clinical and demographic metadata varied by source and participant and was provided uncurated.

One collaborating source in Seattle enrolled patients while the patients were actively infected and followed the patients over time throughout the course of disease. Each collaborating institution followed its own protocols to collect whole blood in K2EDTA tubes. For TCRbeta analysis, collaborator samples were shipped as frozen whole blood, as isolated PBMCs, or as DNA extracted from either sample type. V loses 0 bases, J loses 8 bases, and the germline ends lie 16 bases apart. CDR1 MNHNS and CDR2 SASEGT are derived from the germline V gene. The CDR3 runs 16 residues from the cysteine to the phenylalanine. The retained sequence is limited to the CDR3, 48 bases, with the frame set at the first base.

What was sequenced was peripheral blood. This receptor was identified in a man aged 80 or over with COVID-19, enrolled during active disease. The rearranged segments are TRBV6-1 and TRBJ1-4; the D gene identity is not certain. The CDR3 reads as follows: CASSEALRRVGEKLFF. At the DNA level, the sequence is TGTGCCAGCAGTGAAGCGCTTCGGAGGGTGGGCGAAAAACTGTTTTTT.